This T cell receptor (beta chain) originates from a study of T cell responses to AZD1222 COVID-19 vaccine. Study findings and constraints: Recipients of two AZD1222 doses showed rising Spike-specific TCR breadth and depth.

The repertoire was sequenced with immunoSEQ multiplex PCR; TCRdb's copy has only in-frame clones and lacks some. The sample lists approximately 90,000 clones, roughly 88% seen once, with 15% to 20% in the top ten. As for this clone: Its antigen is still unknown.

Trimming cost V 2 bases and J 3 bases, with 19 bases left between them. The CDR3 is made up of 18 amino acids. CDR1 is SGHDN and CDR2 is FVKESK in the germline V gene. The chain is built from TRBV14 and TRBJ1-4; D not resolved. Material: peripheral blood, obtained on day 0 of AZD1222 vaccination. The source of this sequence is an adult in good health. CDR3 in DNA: TGTGCCAGCAGCCAACGTAATTTCTGGGGTACTGCTAATGAAAAACTGTTTTTT. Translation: CASSQRNFWGTANEKLFF.